This entry lists 19 T cell receptor beta chains sequenced from one sample in a study of cytomegalovirus exposure and HLA in healthy donors. PCR employed 60 Vbeta and 13 Jbeta primers. Sequenced by immunoSEQ multiplex PCR; TCRdb stores in-frame clones only, minus some. The data hold tens of thousands of clones, with more than 70% observed a single time. The sample taken for sequencing was PBMCs. The receptors come from a woman aged 40 to 50 in good health and CMV-seropositive.

The table lists this clone with a few counts. The chain recombines TRBV7-9 with TRBJ2-7; TRBD2 agrees at 9 bases. Trimming removed 3 bases from V and 2 bases from J; junction bases left unmatched: 2. Germline V gene sequence: CDR1 SEHNR, CDR2 FQNEAQ (reference sequence). This CDR3 has 14 residues. The CDR3 DNA sequence: TGTGCCAGCAGCTTGTCTAGCGGGACCTACGAGCAGTACTTC. This gives the protein CASSLSSGTYEQYF.

The CDR3 DNA follows: TGTGCCAGCAGCCCCTCGGACAGGAACTATGGCTACACCTTC. Amino acid sequence: CASSPSDRNYGYTF. The chain links TRBV7-2 to TRBJ1-2; 7 positions agree with TRBD1. J lost 2 bases, V lost 5 bases, and 5 bases had no gene match. The CDR3 contains 14 residues. CDR1 and CDR2 (germline): SGHTA, FQGNSA.

The chain carries TRBV2 and TRBJ2-1, with TRBD1 identical over 10 bases. This CDR3 is built from 15 residues. V lost 7 bases to trimming and J lost 3 bases; unmatched junction nucleotides: 6. Per germline, CDR1 SNHLY and CDR2 FYNNEI. CDR3 nucleotide sequence: TGTGCCAGCATCTCCGGGACAGGGGACTACAATGAGCAGTTCTTC. This encodes CASISGTGDYNEQFF.

CDR3 DNA: TGTGCCAGCAGCTTGGGGGACAGGGGAGAACAGCCCCAGCATTTT. As protein: CASSLGDRGEQPQHF. The V gene is TRBV5-8, the J gene TRBJ1-5; TRBD1 matches at 10 bases. Germline loops: CDR1 SGHTS, CDR2 YDEGEE. Trimming removed 0 bases from V and 7 bases from J; junction bases left unmatched: 4. This CDR3 spans 15 amino acids.

Details on this clone: The same CDR3 can be traced to other DNA sequences in this sample. The chain recombines TRBV6-6 with TRBJ2-3; TRBD1 might be the D (6 bases). The germline V gene has CDR1 MNHNY and CDR2 SVGAGI (reference sequence). V was cut by 2 bases and J by 3 bases, with 15 bases left in between. This CDR3 spans 16 amino acids. CDR3 region: CASSYQGQGPTDTQYF. The CDR3 bases are TGTGCCAGCAGTTACCAGGGGCAGGGGCCGACAGATACGCAGTATTTT.

The chain couples TRBV18 to TRBJ1-4, with D possibly TRBD1 on 5 matching bases. The CDR3 covers 14 residues. The V end was cut by 3 bases, the J end by 8 bases, with 13 bases between. Germline values: CDR1 KGHSH, CDR2 LQKENI. DNA for the CDR3: TGTGCCAGCTCACCTGGGGCAGGCTCGGAAAAACTGTTTTTT. As protein: CASSPGAGSEKLFF.

This clone was observed a handful of times. The chain employs TRBV6-5 and TRBJ1-5, with TRBD1 as a possible D gene (5 bases). CDR3 length: 15 residues. V gave up 6 bases and J gave up 0 bases, with 12 bases separating them. The germline gives CDR1 MNHEY, CDR2 SVGAGI. This CDR3 is CASSLAGGSNQPQHF. The CDR3 DNA is TGTGCCAGCAGCCTTGCGGGGGGTAGCAATCAGCCCCAGCATTTT.

The chain couples TRBV2 to TRBJ2-2; TRBD2 might be the D (5 bases). The CDR3 extends over 14 amino acids. Germline V CDR1 and CDR2: SNHLY, FYNNEI. V lost 3 bases and J lost 2, with 7 bases in between. In DNA form, the CDR3 reads TGTGCCAGCAGTGAGGGAGTTAACACCGGGGAGCTGTTTTTT. Residues: CASSEGVNTGELFF.

This clone appeared a few times. The J gene is TRBJ1-1, the V gene TRBV6-1, with D tentatively TRBD1 (5 bases). Looked up from germline, CDR1 is MNHNS and CDR2 is SASEGT. Trimming pared 6 bases from V and 6 bases from J, leaving 17 bases between. The CDR3 is made up of 14 amino acids. CDR3 amino acids: CASRSGLRVPEAFF. The DNA of the CDR3 is TGTGCCAGCAGGTCGGGACTCAGGGTGCCTGAAGCTTTCTTT.

The chain is built from TRBV5-1 and TRBJ2-1; 10 nucleotides align to TRBD2. Losses at the gene ends were 5 bases for V and 7 bases for J; bases not matched to a gene: 9. Germline CDR1 SGHRS, CDR2 YFSETQ. This CDR3 has 15 residues. The CDR3 protein is CASSTSGGAGNEQFF. CDR3 in DNA: TGCGCCAGCAGTACCAGCGGGGGGGCGGGTAATGAGCAGTTCTTC. Variable domain in full (rest from reference TRBV5-1 and TRBJ2-1): KAGVTQTPRYLIKTRGQQVTLSCSPISGHRSVSWYQQTPGQGLQFLFEYFSETQRNKGNFPGRFSGRQFSNSRSEMNVSTLELGDSALYLCASSTSGGAGNEQFFGPGTRLTVL.

V and J are TRBV5-4 and TRBJ1-3, with D possibly TRBD1 on 6 matching bases. The germline V gene has CDR1 SGHNT and CDR2 YYREEE (reference sequence). The CDR3 contains 16 residues. V was trimmed by 0 bases and J by 3 bases, leaving 13 bases between them. This CDR3 is CASSLDGGAGGNTIYF. CDR3 coding DNA: TGTGCCAGCAGCTTGGATGGGGGGGCAGGTGGAAACACCATATATTTT.

The chain couples TRBV18 to TRBJ1-2; TRBD1 agrees at 7 bases. The trim removed 3 bases at V and 6 bases at J, leaving 10 bases unmatched. CDR3 size: 15 residues. Germline CDR1 KGHSH, CDR2 LQKENI. The CDR3 DNA reads as TGTGCCAGCTCACCGACGACACAGGGGCAAGATGGCTACACCTTC. Protein sequence: CASSPTTQGQDGYTF.

The chain couples TRBV4-1 to TRBJ2-7; TRBD2 agrees at 9 bases. The germline V gene encodes CDR1 MGHRA and CDR2 YSYEKL. V lost 1 base, J lost 2 bases, and 15 bases stayed unmatched. The CDR3 is 19 residues long. CDR3 protein: CASSQGRDWERGATYEQYF. CDR3 sequence (DNA): TGCGCCAGCAGCCAAGGGCGTGATTGGGAGCGGGGGGCCACCTACGAGCAGTACTTC.

The chain joins TRBV5-1 to TRBJ2-3; the match to TRBD2 covers 9 bases. Unmatched junction bases numbered 8, after V lost 0 bases and J lost 0 bases. Germline V CDR1 and CDR2: SGHRS, YFSETQ. The CDR3 covers 18 residues. CDR3 region: CASSLEGRGGSSTDTQYF. The DNA of the CDR3 is TGCGCCAGCAGCTTGGAGGGGCGGGGGGGATCTAGCACAGATACGCAGTATTTT.

CDR3 sequence reads: CATSRDRNNQPQHF. The CDR3 nucleotides are TGTGCCACCAGCAGAGACAGGAACAATCAGCCCCAGCATTTT. The chain joins TRBV15 to TRBJ1-5; unclear D gene. This CDR3 spans 14 amino acids. V was shortened by 0 bases and J by 3 bases, with 6 bases between the two germline ends. CDR1 is LNHNV and CDR2 is YYDKDF in the germline V gene (reference sequence).

The chain combines TRBV30 with TRBJ2-5, with a tentative D call TRBD1 (5 bases). Trimming stripped 2 bases from V and 1 base from J, with 8 bases between. Germline values: CDR1 GTSNPN, CDR2 SVGIG (reference sequence). The CDR3 consists of 13 residues. The DNA for the CDR3 is TGTGCCTGGAGTCTAGGGGTCCAAGAGACCCAGTACTTC. It codes for CAWSLGVQETQYF.

The rearrangement joins TRBV15 to TRBJ2-1; D remains unclear. This CDR3 is built from 12 residues. CDR1 LNHNV and CDR2 YYDKDF come from the germline V gene (reference sequence). Trimming pared 1 base from V and 8 bases from J, leaving 6 bases between. The CDR3 spells CATSRGVDEQFF. CDR3 nucleotide sequence: TGTGCCACCAGCAGAGGAGTCGATGAGCAGTTCTTC. Full variable domain (rest looked up from reference TRBV15 and TRBJ2-1): DAMVIQNPRYQVTQFGKPVTLSCSQTLNHNVMYWYQQKSSQAPKLLFHYYDKDFNNEADTPDNFQSRRPNTSFCFLDIRSPGLGDTAMYLCATSRGVDEQFFGPGTRLTVL.

For the CDR3, the DNA is TGTGCCAGCAGCATCGACGGGGTTGGACCCTACGAGCAGTACTTC. Amino acid sequence: CASSIDGVGPYEQYF. The rearrangement joins TRBV7-8 to TRBJ2-7; perhaps TRBD2 as D (5 bases). V shed 5 bases and J shed 2 bases, with 16 bases lying between them. The CDR3 runs 15 residues. Germline V gene lookup returns CDR1 SGHVS and CDR2 FQNEAQ. Based on the CDR3 plus reference TRBV7-8 and TRBJ2-7, the full variable domain is GAGVSQSPRYKVAKRGQDVALRCDPISGHVSLFWYQQALGQGPEFLTYFQNEAQLDKSGLPSDRFFAERPEGSVSTLKIQRTQQEDSAVYLCASSIDGVGPYEQYFGPGTRLTVT.

V usage is TRBV7-9 and J usage is TRBJ1-1, with unresolved D. Trimming took off 5 bases at V and 4 bases at J, with 20 bases between the two ends. The germline gives CDR1 SEHNR, CDR2 FQNEAQ (reference sequence). The CDR3 covers 16 residues. In nucleotides, the CDR3 is TGTGCCAGCAGCCGATATGTGATAGCGGAGGCCACTGAAGCTTTCTTT. It encodes CASSRYVIAEATEAFF.